These 13 T cell receptor beta chains originate from one sample sequenced in a study of graft-versus-host responses after intestinal transplantation. Their recognized antigens are unknown. Produced via immunoSEQ multiplex PCR; TCRdb's table is partial and in-frame only. The table includes 100,000 to 140,000 clones, roughly 86% detected once. The material was unstimulated CD4+ T cells sorted from spleen or lymph node cells, obtained before transplant. The receptors shown here come from a human donor who was the organ donor for an intestinal transplant.

The chain links TRBV5-1 to TRBJ1-1, with D tentatively TRBD1 (6 bases). The ends were cut back, 0 bases at V and 0 bases at J, with 12 bases in the middle. The CDR3 totals 16 residues. Germline loops: CDR1 SGHRS, CDR2 YFSETQ. The CDR3 DNA is TGCGCCAGCAGCTTGGTGGACAGTCTCATGAACACTGAAGCTTTCTTT. This encodes CASSLVDSLMNTEAFF.

J is TRBJ1-4 and V is TRBV9; the match to TRBD1 covers 11 bases. The CDR3 runs to 15 residues. V lost 2 bases and J lost 7; bases outside the gene matches: 4. Germline V gene lookup returns CDR1 SGDLS and CDR2 YYNGEE. The CDR3 DNA sequence: TGTGCCAGCAGCGTCCCCGGGACAGGGGGTGAAAAACTGTTTTTT. This encodes CASSVPGTGGEKLFF. Full variable domain (outside the CDR3, taken from reference TRBV9 and TRBJ1-4): DSGVTQTPKHLITATGQRVTLRCSPRSGDLSVYWYQQSLDQGLQFLIQYYNGEERAKGNILERFSAQQFPDLHSELNLSSLELGDSALYFCASSVPGTGGEKLFFGSGTQLSVL.

This clone appeared a few times. The rearrangement joins TRBV9 to TRBJ1-1, with D perhaps TRBD1 (5 bases). Trimming pared 1 base from V and 1 base from J, leaving 5 bases between. The CDR3 is 13 amino acids. CDR1 SGDLS and CDR2 YYNGEE come from the germline V gene. This CDR3 reads CASSVRGNTEAFF. For the CDR3, the DNA is TGTGCCAGCAGCGTAAGGGGGAACACTGAAGCTTTCTTT.

The V and J genes are TRBV18 and TRBJ2-1, with 12 bases identical to TRBD2. This CDR3 region has 17 residues. V lost 3 bases and J lost 4; bases outside the gene matches: 7. The germline V gene has CDR1 KGHSH and CDR2 LQKENI. CDR3 in amino acids: CASSPLETSGRYNEQFF. CDR3 DNA: TGTGCCAGCTCACCCCTGGAAACTAGCGGGAGGTACAATGAGCAGTTCTTC.

V usage is TRBV6-5 and J usage is TRBJ2-7, with 10 bases identical to TRBD1. The trim removed 6 bases at V and 2 bases at J, leaving 7 bases unmatched. Per the germline V gene, CDR1 is MNHEY and CDR2 is SVGAGI. This CDR3 comprises 15 residues. The CDR3 spells CASRIRDRGAYEQYF. The CDR3 DNA follows: TGTGCCAGCAGGATCCGGGACAGGGGAGCCTACGAGCAGTACTTC.

This chain connects TRBV5-1 to TRBJ1-3, with a weak D call TRBD1 (6 bases). V lost 7 bases, J lost 0 bases, and 11 bases lay in between. The CDR3 has 14 residues. In germline, CDR1 is SGHRS, CDR2 YFSETQ. The CDR3 sequence is CASGRDNSGNTIYF. The CDR3 DNA is TGCGCCAGCGGCCGGGACAACTCTGGAAACACCATATATTTT.

The chain joins TRBV7-9 to TRBJ2-2; D remains unclear. The V and J ends lost 3 bases and 6 bases respectively, with 8 bases between them. From germline, CDR1 is SEHNR and CDR2 FQNEAQ (reference sequence). This CDR3 has 13 residues. The CDR3 protein is CASSFYLPGELFF. As DNA, the CDR3 is TGTGCCAGCAGCTTCTATCTACCCGGGGAGCTGTTTTTT.

The chain links TRBV5-1 to TRBJ2-5; maybe TRBD2 (6 bases). CDR3 length: 17 amino acids. Trimming removed 9 bases at V and 0 bases at J, with 24 bases between. CDR1 and CDR2 from the germline V gene are SGHRS and YFSETQ. The CDR3 region is CANPVPGLLPYQETQYF. In nucleotides, the CDR3 is TGCGCCAACCCCGTCCCGGGACTCCTACCCTACCAAGAGACCCAGTACTTC.

The chain couples TRBV10-1 to TRBJ2-3; TRBD2 agrees at 14 bases. The V gene end was trimmed by 0 bases and the J gene end by 2 bases; junction bases not matched to a gene: 1. CDR3 length: 17 residues. CDR1 is WNHNN, CDR2 SYGVQD, per germline (reference sequence). CDR3 region: CASSESTSGGATDTQYF. In nucleotides, the CDR3 is TGCGCCAGCAGTGAGTCGACTAGCGGGGGGGCCACAGATACGCAGTATTTT.

This clone was counted a few times. The chain employs TRBV7-9 and TRBJ1-5; 11 nucleotides line up with TRBD1. With V trimmed by 4 bases and J by 4 bases, 6 bases remained unmatched. CDR1 is SEHNR, CDR2 FQNEAQ, per germline (reference sequence). This CDR3 comprises 16 residues. The CDR3 here is CASSSWTGGMNQPQHF. DNA of the CDR3: TGTGCCAGCAGCTCCTGGACAGGGGGCATGAATCAGCCCCAGCATTTT.

The chain recombines TRBV9 with TRBJ2-1; TRBD2 matches 9 bases. V was clipped by 4 bases and J by 6 bases; unmatched bases: 5. CDR1 is SGDLS and CDR2 is YYNGEE in the germline V gene. The CDR3 is 14 amino acids. In DNA form, the CDR3 reads TGTGCCAGCAGCCTTAGCGGGAGATCCAATGAGCAGTTCTTC. This sequence encodes CASSLSGRSNEQFF.

DNA for the CDR3: TGTGCCAGCAAAGGAGTTGGCTACACCTTC. It encodes CASKGVGYTF. V and J are TRBV6-6 and TRBJ1-2; D not certain. The V end lost 7 bases, the J end lost 7 bases, and 7 bases lay between the germline ends. The germline V gene encodes CDR1 MNHNY and CDR2 SVGAGI (reference sequence). This CDR3 has 10 residues.

The rearrangement links TRBV27 to TRBJ1-1; TRBD1 is a possible D gene (6 bases). Trimming cost V 5 bases and J 6 bases, with 16 bases left between them. Per germline, CDR1 MNHEY and CDR2 SMNVEV (reference sequence). The CDR3 consists of 14 residues. CDR3 protein: CASSDYTGRPEAFF. The CDR3 nucleotides read TGTGCCAGCAGTGACTATACAGGGCGCCCTGAAGCTTTCTTT.